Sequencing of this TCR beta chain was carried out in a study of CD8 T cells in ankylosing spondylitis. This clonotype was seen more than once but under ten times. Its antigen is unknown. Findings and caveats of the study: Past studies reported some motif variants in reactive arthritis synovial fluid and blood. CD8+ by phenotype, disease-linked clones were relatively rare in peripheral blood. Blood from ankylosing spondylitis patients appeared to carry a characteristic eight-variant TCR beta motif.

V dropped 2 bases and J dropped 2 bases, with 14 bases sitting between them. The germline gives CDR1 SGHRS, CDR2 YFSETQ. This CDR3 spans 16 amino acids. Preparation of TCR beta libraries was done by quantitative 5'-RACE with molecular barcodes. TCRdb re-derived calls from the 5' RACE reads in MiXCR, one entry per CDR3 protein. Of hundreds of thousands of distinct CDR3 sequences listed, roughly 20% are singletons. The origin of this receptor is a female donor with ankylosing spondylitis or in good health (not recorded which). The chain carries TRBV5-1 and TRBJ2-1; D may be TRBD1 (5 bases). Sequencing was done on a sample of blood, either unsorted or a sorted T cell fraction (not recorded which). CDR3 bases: TGCGCCAGCAGCTTCGACAGTCCTGGGGCCTACAATGAGCAGTTCTTC. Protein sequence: CASSFDSPGAYNEQFF.